One and the same sample provided the 19 T cell receptor beta chains below, sequenced in a study of blood T cells in healthy people across ages. Together with a sample-barcoded 5' primer, a J-beta primer mix was included in a second PCR lasting about 6 to 11 cycles. MiXCR was run by TCRdb on the 5' RACE reads, yielding one entry per CDR3 protein. This sample carries approximately 800,000 distinct CDR3 sequences, 55% to 70% of them seen once, and the ten largest clones take 22%. What was sequenced was blood. Receptors were obtained from a man aged 25 to 45 in good health.

This clonotype has a single count. The rearrangement joins TRBV3-1 to TRBJ2-2; 7 nucleotides align to TRBD1. The CDR3 runs 14 residues. J gave up 5 bases and V 3 bases, and 3 bases lay outside the gene matches. In germline, CDR1 is LGHDT, CDR2 YNNKEL (reference sequence). In nucleotides, the CDR3 is TGTGCCAGCAGCCACACAGGGGTAACCGGGGAGCTGTTTTTT. Its protein is CASSHTGVTGELFF.

This clonotype appeared a few times. The J gene is TRBJ2-1, the V gene TRBV9; 8 nucleotides agree with TRBD2. With 0 bases clipped from V and 3 bases from J, the junction kept 2 bases outside the gene matches. The CDR3 totals 15 residues. Germline loops: CDR1 SGDLS, CDR2 YYNGEE. The DNA for the CDR3 is TGTGCCAGCAGCGTAGTTGCGGGGGGCTACAATGAGCAGTTCTTC. Translating it yields CASSVVAGGYNEQFF.

This clonotype has more than one count but fewer than ten. The chain carries TRBV20-1 and TRBJ2-7; D unresolved. The V gene's germline CDR1 is DFQATT and CDR2 SNEGSKA (reference sequence). V was trimmed by 5 bases and J by 4 bases, leaving 15 bases between them. This CDR3 is built from 13 residues. The CDR3 DNA follows: TGCAGTGCTCGACCCTTATCAGCGTACGAGCAGTACTTC. This codes for CSARPLSAYEQYF.

The rearrangement links TRBV20-1 to TRBJ2-7; D is ambiguous. Per the germline V gene, CDR1 is DFQATT and CDR2 is SNEGSKA (reference sequence). Deletions cut 1 base from V and 2 bases from J, with 9 bases between. This CDR3 has 13 amino acids. The CDR3 loop is CSARGANTYEQYF. The CDR3 DNA sequence: TGCAGTGCTAGAGGGGCCAATACCTACGAGCAGTACTTC.

CDR3 coding DNA: TGTGCCAGCAGCTTAGGAGGCCCGCGGGGCAATGAGCAGTTCTTC. Protein product: CASSLGGPRGNEQFF. The rearrangement links TRBV7-2 to TRBJ2-1, with a tentative D call TRBD2 (6 bases). The CDR3 length is 15 residues. CDR1 is SGHTA, CDR2 FQGNSA, per germline. V gave up 1 base and J gave up 6 bases, with 13 bases separating them.

The chain links TRBV7-2 to TRBJ2-5, with D unresolved. The CDR3 is made up of 14 amino acids. V gave up 0 bases and J gave up 6 bases, with 11 bases separating them. Germline CDR1 SGHTA, CDR2 FQGNSA. This chain's CDR3 is CASSLAGPTKTQYF. The CDR3 region has the DNA TGTGCCAGCAGCTTAGCGGGCCCCACCAAGACCCAGTACTTC.

This chain uses TRBV7-9 with TRBJ2-5; a weak D match, TRBD2 (6 bases). Per the germline V gene, CDR1 is SEHNR and CDR2 is FQNEAQ (reference sequence). The germline V and J ends were trimmed by 5 bases and 2 bases, with 12 bases remaining between them. CDR3 length equals 14 residues. The CDR3 DNA follows: TGTGCCAGCAGCCACGGGGGATGGCAAGAGACCCAGTACTTC. It codes for CASSHGGWQETQYF.

The rearrangement joins TRBV29-1 to TRBJ2-1, with a possible D match to TRBD2 (5 bases). The CDR3 has 13 amino acids. The germline gives CDR1 SQVTM, CDR2 ANQGSEA. CDR3 DNA sequence: TGCAGTTCACGGTCACAGAGGGCAAATGAGCAGTTCTTC. This codes for CSSRSQRANEQFF.

In this sample, this clonotype turned up a few times. The V and J genes are TRBV20-1 and TRBJ1-1, with TRBD1 matching over 7 bases. Per the germline V gene, CDR1 is DFQATT and CDR2 is SNEGSKA (reference sequence). The ends lost 6 bases at V and 0 bases at J; junction bases unmatched: 10. The CDR3 is 15 residues long. Written as DNA, the CDR3 is TGCAGTGCCCCCATGTGGGACAGAATGAACACTGAAGCTTTCTTT. Translated, it gives CSAPMWDRMNTEAFF.

This clonotype occurred once. V and J are TRBV6-1 and TRBJ2-4, with D hard to call. The end of the DNA aligns better with TRBJ2-7, so the J call may be wrong. Germline CDR1 is MNHNS and CDR2 is SASEGT. The CDR3 has 17 residues. In DNA form, the CDR3 reads TGTGCCAGCAGTGAAGCGGGGTTGGGCTCCGCCCCCTACGAGCAGTACTTC. It encodes CASSEAGLGSAPYEQYF.

J is TRBJ2-1 and V is TRBV12-3 or TRBV12-4; TRBD2 aligns across 7 bases. This CDR3 region has 16 residues. Trimming took 3 bases from V and 4 from J; bases not matched to a gene: 9. The CDR3 nucleotides are TGTGCCAGCAGTTTCCCGGCTAGCGGACGGTACAATGAGCAGTTCTTC. It is translated as CASSFPASGRYNEQFF.

The chain employs TRBV2 and TRBJ2-2; 7 bases align to TRBD1. V dropped 6 bases and J dropped 16; count of bases not matched to a gene: 17. The CDR3 runs to 14 residues. Germline V lookup: CDR1 SNHLY, CDR2 FYNNEI. CDR3 DNA: TGTGCCAGCAGAGAGACTTGGACAGGCCGTAGTGGGTTTTTT. Its protein is CASRETWTGRSGFF.

CDR3 sequence reads: CAIRSGTSPMNTEAFF. As DNA, the CDR3 is TGTGCCATCAGGTCCGGGACATCACCTATGAACACTGAAGCTTTCTTT. The gene calls are TRBV10-3 and TRBJ1-1; tentative D call: TRBD1 (6 bases). Germline V CDR1 and CDR2: ENHRY, SYGVKD. V was shortened by 6 bases and J by 0 bases, with 17 bases between the two germline ends. The CDR3 is 16 residues long.

The J gene is TRBJ2-6, the V gene TRBV7-3; D may correspond to TRBD1 or TRBD2 (5 bases each). Germline CDR1 is SGHTA and CDR2 is FQGTGA. V lost 3 bases and J lost 8, with 26 bases in between. This CDR3 has 19 residues. This chain's CDR3 is CASSLRELGLPLHTNVLTF. As DNA, the CDR3 is TGTGCCAGCAGCTTGAGGGAGTTGGGGCTTCCCCTTCATACCAACGTCCTGACTTTC.

This clonotype was seen a few times. This chain uses TRBV6-2 or TRBV6-3 with TRBJ1-1, with D unclear. Germline loops: CDR1 MNHEY, CDR2 SVGEGT. This CDR3 is built from 13 residues. The ends were cut back, 9 bases at V and 0 bases at J, with 11 bases in the middle. CDR3 bases: TGTGCCAGTTCATACAGAATGAACACTGAAGCTTTCTTT. Amino acid sequence: CASSYRMNTEAFF.

This clonotype was detected a few times. The chain carries TRBV20-1 and TRBJ2-1, with 8 bases aligning to TRBD2. There are 16 residues in the CDR3. J was trimmed by 9 bases and V by 5 bases; bases with no gene match: 18. Germline V lookup: CDR1 DFQATT, CDR2 SNEGSKA (reference sequence). CDR3: CSAGPYPGGPDGEQFF. The DNA of the CDR3 is TGCAGTGCTGGACCCTACCCGGGGGGGCCTGACGGTGAGCAGTTCTTC.

This clonotype was picked up a small number of times. V usage is TRBV18 and J usage is TRBJ2-4, with a weak D call TRBD2 (5 bases). CDR1 and CDR2 from the germline V gene are KGHSH and LQKENI. This CDR3 has 14 amino acids. The V end was cut by 6 bases, the J end by 2 bases, with 11 bases between. The CDR3 is CASSPPGTKNIQYF. CDR3 in DNA: TGTGCCAGCTCTCCTCCGGGAACCAAAAACATTCAGTACTTC.

The CDR3 bases are TGTGCCAGCAGTCCCAGGGGTCTTCGGCCCTACAATGAGCAGTTCTTC. It encodes CASSPRGLRPYNEQFF. The chain recombines TRBV27 with TRBJ2-1, with a weak D call TRBD1 (6 bases). Germline CDR1 is MNHEY and CDR2 is SMNVEV (reference sequence). V lost 5 bases to trimming and J lost 2 bases, with 16 bases between them. This CDR3 is built from 16 residues.

The gene calls are TRBV29-1 and TRBJ2-2; D might be TRBD1 or TRBD2, each matching 5 bases. V shed 5 bases and J shed 0 bases, with 10 bases lying between them. The CDR3 is 14 residues long. The V gene's germline CDR1 is SQVTM and CDR2 ANQGSEA. The CDR3 DNA reads TGCAGCGTTCCATCGGGGCCGAACACCGGGGAGCTGTTTTTT. It encodes CSVPSGPNTGELFF.